This TCR beta chain was identified in a study of shared T cell receptors in the human thymus. The CDR3 is 17 amino acids. V lost 2 bases to trimming and J lost 5 bases; unmatched junction nucleotides: 14. Germline V lookup: CDR1 GTSNPN, CDR2 SVGIG (reference sequence). TCRdb keeps only in-frame clones here, not all; method: immunoSEQ multiplex PCR. The sample includes hundreds of thousands of clones, 78% of them seen just once. The sample was also reused in another study, on human thymus T cells. Turning to that study: It was from resections taken during corrective heart surgery that the thymus tissue came. Use of V and J genes seemed skewed within the thymic and blood repertoires.

Sequencing was performed on thymocytes. The TCR comes from a boy younger than two with a congenital heart defect. The chain employs TRBV30 and TRBJ2-3, with 9 bases fitting TRBD2. This chain's CDR3 is CAWSFQTSGLRGDTQYF. In DNA form, the CDR3 reads TGTGCCTGGAGTTTTCAGACTAGCGGCCTGCGGGGAGATACGCAGTATTTT.